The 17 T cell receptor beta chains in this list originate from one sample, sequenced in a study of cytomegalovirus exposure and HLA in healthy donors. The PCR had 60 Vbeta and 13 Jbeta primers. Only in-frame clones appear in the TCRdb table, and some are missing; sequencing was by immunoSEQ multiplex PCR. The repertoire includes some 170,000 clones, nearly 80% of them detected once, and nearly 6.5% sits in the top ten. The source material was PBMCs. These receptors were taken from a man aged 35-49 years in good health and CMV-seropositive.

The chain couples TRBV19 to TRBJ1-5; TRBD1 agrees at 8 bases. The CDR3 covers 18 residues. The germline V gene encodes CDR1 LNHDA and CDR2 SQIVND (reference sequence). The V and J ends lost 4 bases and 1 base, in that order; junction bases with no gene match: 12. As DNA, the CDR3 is TGTGCCAGTAGTAGGCTTGGGACAGGAAGAGGGAGCAATCAGCCCCAGCATTTT. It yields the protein CASSRLGTGRGSNQPQHF.

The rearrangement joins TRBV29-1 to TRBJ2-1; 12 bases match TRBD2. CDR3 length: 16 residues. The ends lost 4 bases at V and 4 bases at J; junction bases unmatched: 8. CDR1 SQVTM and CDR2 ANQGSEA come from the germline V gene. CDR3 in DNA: TGCAGCGTTGTACCTAGCGGGGGGGGGTGGTACAATGAGCAGTTCTTC. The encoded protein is CSVVPSGGGWYNEQFF.

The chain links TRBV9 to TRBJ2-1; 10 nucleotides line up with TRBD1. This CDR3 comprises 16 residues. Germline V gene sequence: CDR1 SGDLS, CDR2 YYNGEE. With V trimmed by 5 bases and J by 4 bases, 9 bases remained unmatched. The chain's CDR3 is CASSVTRDRGYNEQFF. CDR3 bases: TGTGCCAGCAGTGTGACCCGGGACAGGGGTTACAATGAGCAGTTCTTC.

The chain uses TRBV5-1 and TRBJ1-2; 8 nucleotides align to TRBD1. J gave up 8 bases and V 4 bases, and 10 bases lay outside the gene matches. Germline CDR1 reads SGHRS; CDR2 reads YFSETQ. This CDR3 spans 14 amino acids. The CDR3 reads CASSPEGQGAGYTF. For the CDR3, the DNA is TGCGCCAGCAGCCCTGAGGGGCAGGGGGCCGGCTACACCTTC. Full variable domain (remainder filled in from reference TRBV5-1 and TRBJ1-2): KAGVTQTPRYLIKTRGQQVTLSCSPISGHRSVSWYQQTPGQGLQFLFEYFSETQRNKGNFPGRFSGRQFSNSRSEMNVSTLELGDSALYLCASSPEGQGAGYTFGSGTRLTVV.

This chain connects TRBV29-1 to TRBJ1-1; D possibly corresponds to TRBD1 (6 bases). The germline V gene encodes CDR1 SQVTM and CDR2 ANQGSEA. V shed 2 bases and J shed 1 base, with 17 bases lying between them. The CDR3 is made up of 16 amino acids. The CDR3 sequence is CSVEPIYRATNTEAFF. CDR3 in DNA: TGCAGCGTTGAACCCATTTACAGGGCCACGAACACTGAAGCTTTCTTT.

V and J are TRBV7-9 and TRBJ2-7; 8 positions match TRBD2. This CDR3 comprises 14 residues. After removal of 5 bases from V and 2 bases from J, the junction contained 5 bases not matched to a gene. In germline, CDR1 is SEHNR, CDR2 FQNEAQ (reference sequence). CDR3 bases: TGTGCCAGCAGCCTTAGCGGGACTCCCTACGAGCAGTACTTC. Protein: CASSLSGTPYEQYF.

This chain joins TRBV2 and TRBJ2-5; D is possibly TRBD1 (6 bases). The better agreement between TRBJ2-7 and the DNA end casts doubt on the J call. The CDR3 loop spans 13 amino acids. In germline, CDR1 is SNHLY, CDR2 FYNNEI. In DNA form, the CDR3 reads TGTGCCAGCAGGCGACAGGACCGGTACGAGCAGTACTTC. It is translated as CASRRQDRYEQYF.

In DNA form, the CDR3 reads TGTGCCAGCAGTGAGCCCACTGTAGTGATCCCGGGAGGAGATACGCAGTATTTT. The encoded protein is CASSEPTVVIPGGDTQYF. The rearrangement joins TRBV25-1 to TRBJ2-3; 7 bases are shared with TRBD2. CDR1 MGHDK and CDR2 SYGVNS come from the germline V gene. V lost 3 bases, J lost 5 bases, and 17 bases stayed unmatched. This CDR3 contains 18 residues.

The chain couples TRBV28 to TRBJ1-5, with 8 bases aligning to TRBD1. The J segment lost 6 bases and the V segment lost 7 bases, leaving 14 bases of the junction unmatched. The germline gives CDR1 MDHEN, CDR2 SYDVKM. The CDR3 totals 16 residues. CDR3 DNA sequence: TGTGCCAGCATTCCAGGGGGCAGGGGAGGGAGTCAGCCCCAGCATTTT. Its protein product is CASIPGGRGGSQPQHF.

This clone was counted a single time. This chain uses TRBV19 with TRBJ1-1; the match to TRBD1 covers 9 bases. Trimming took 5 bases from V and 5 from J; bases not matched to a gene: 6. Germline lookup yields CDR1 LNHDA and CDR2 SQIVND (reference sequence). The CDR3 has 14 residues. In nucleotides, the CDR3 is TGTGCCAGTAGTTTACAGGGGGCGCGAACTGAAGCTTTCTTT. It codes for CASSLQGARTEAFF.

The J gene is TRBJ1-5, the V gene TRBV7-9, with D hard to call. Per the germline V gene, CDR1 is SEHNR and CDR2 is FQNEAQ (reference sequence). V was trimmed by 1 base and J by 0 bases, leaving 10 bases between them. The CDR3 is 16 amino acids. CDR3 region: CASSLGTGDSNQPQHF. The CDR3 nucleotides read TGTGCCAGCAGCTTAGGGACTGGAGATAGCAATCAGCCCCAGCATTTT.

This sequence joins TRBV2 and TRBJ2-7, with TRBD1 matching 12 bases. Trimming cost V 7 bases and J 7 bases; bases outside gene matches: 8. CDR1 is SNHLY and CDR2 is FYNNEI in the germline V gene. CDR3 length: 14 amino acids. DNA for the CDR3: TGTGCCAGCACCCGGGACAGGGGGCTCCAAGAGCAGTACTTC. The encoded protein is CASTRDRGLQEQYF.

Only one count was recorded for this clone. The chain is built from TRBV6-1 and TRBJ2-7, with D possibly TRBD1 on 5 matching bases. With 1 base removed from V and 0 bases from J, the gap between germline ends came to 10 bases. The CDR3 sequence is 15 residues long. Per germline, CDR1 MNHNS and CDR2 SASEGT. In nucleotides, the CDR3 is TGTGCCAGCAGTGAAGGGGGCCTTCGCTCCTACGAGCAGTACTTC. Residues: CASSEGGLRSYEQYF.

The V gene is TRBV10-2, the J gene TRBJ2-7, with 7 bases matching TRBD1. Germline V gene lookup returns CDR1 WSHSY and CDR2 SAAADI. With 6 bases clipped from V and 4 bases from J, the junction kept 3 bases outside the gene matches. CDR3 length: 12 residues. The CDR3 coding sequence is TGCGCCAGCAGACCACAGGGGTACGAGCAGTACTTC. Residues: CASRPQGYEQYF.

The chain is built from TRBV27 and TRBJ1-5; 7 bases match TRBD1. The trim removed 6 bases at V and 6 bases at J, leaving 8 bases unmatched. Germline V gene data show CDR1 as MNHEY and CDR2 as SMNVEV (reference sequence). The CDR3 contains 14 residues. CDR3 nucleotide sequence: TGTGCCAGCAGCTTAGACAGGGCGGGTCAGCCCCAGCATTTT. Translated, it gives CASSLDRAGQPQHF.

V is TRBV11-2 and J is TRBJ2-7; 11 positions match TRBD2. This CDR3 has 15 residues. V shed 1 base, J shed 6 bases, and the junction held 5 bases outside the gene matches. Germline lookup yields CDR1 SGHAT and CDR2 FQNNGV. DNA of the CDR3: TGTGCCAGCAGCTTAGGGGGTAGCGGGAGGGTCGAGCAGTACTTC. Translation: CASSLGGSGRVEQYF.

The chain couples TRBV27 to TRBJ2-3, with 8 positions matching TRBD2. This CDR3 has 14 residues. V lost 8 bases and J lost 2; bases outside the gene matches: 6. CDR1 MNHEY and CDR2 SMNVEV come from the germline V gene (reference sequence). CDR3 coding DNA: TGTGCCAGCCATACTAGCGGCTTCACAGATACGCAGTATTTT. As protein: CASHTSGFTDTQYF.